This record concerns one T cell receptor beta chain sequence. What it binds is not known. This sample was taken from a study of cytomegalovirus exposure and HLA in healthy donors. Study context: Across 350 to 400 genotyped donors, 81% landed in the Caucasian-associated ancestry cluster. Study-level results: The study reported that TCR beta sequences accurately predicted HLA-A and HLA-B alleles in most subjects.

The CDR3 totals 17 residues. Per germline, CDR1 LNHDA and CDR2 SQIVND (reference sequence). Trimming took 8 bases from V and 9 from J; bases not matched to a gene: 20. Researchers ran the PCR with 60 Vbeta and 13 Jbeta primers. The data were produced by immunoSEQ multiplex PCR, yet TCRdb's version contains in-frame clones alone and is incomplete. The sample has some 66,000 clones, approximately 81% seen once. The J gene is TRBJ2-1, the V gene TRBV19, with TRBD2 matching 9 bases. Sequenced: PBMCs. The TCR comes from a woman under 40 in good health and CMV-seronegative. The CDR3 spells CASLGHGIAGGRSEQFF. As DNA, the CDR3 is TGTGCCAGTTTGGGCCATGGGATTGCGGGGGGGCGAAGTGAGCAGTTCTTC.